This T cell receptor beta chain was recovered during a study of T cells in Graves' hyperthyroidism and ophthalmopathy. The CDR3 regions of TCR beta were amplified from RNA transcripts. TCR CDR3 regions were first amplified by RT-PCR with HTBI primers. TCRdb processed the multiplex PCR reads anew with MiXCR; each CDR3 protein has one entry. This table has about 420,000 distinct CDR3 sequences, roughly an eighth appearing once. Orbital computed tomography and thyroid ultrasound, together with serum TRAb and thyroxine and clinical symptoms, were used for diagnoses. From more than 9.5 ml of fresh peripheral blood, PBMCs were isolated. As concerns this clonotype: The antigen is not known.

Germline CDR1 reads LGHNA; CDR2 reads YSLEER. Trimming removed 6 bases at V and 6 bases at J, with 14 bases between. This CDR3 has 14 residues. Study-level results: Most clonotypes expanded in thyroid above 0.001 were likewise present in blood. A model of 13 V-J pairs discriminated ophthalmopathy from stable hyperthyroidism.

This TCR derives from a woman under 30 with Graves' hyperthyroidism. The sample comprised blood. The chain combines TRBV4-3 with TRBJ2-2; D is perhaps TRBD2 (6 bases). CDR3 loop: CASSDGSSAGELFF. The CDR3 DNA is TGCGCCAGCAGTGACGGGAGTAGTGCCGGGGAGCTGTTTTTT.